This T cell receptor (beta chain) stems from a study of radiotherapy plus CTLA-4 blockade in lung cancer. Study-level information: Disease control was achieved by around 33% of patients, and objective responses by about 19%. The study, taken as a whole, reports: Interferon-beta, together with early blood T cell clone dynamics, reportedly best predicted response. In blood, TCR clones derived from the tumor expanded after radiotherapy plus ipilimumab.

The germline V gene has CDR1 ENHRY and CDR2 SYGVKD. Trimming stripped 3 bases from V and 2 bases from J, with 23 bases between. This CDR3 comprises 18 residues. With regard to this clone: Its antigen is not identified.

Here immunoSEQ multiplex PCR was the method, and the copy in TCRdb shows in-frame clones only, minus some. Of roughly 92,000 clones in the sample, approximately 86% were seen once. The sequence came from a human donor with non-small cell lung cancer who had a partial response to radiotherapy plus ipilimumab. Sequenced here: peripheral blood, sampled from a patient treated with radiotherapy plus ipilimumab. The rearrangement links TRBV10-3 to TRBJ2-7; TRBD2 might be the D (7 bases). The CDR3 sequence is CAISEGGGAGPVAYEQYF. The CDR3 nucleotides read TGTGCCATCAGTGAAGGGGGAGGGGCGGGGCCAGTTGCCTACGAGCAGTACTTC.